Following are 30 T cell receptor beta chains from one sample sequenced in a study of regulatory T cells in long-lasting Graves disease (dated by TCRdb to the early 2020s). Libraries were built with multiplex PCR. Sequenced using an Illumina HiSeq 4000. iRepertoire HTBI primers and Arm-PCR amplification of CDR3 regions were used to construct TCR beta libraries. TCRdb's own reprocessing of the public reads used fastp at Q25 and MiXCR and kept productive beta chains. A single entry per CDR3 protein holds the most common genes and DNA from its merged rows. The sample includes 700,000 or so distinct CDR3 sequences, with 25% to 35% observed a single time. In total, the top ten clones hold around 42% of the sample. The sample's time point label, decoded: persistent/refractory GD, antithyroid drugs over 5 years with positive TRAb. For both TCR sequencing and RNA sequencing, RNA was extracted from PBMCs in TRIzol.

Sequenced here: peripheral blood mononuclear cells (PBMCs), sampled when the disease was refractory, from a patient treated with antithyroid drugs. These TCRs come from a female donor with Graves disease.

The chain combines TRBV14 with TRBJ2-5; the D is unclear. The length of the CDR3 is 13 residues. The V and J ends lost 0 bases and 6 bases respectively, with 8 bases between them. CDR1 and CDR2 (germline): SGHDN, FVKESK. The CDR3 sequence is CASSQDFGQTQYF. DNA for the CDR3: TGTGCCAGCAGCCAAGATTTCGGGCAGACCCAGTACTTC.

V is TRBV9 and J is TRBJ1-1; D is perhaps TRBD1 (5 bases). CDR3 length: 14 amino acids. Trimming shortened V by 1 base and J by 4 bases, and 11 bases separated the two germline ends. Germline assignment: CDR1 SGDLS and CDR2 YYNGEE. The CDR3 sequence: CASSVKSGITEAFF. The CDR3 DNA reads as TGTGCCAGCAGCGTAAAGTCAGGGATCACTGAAGCTTTCTTT. Combining the CDR3 with reference TRBV9 and TRBJ1-1 gives the whole variable domain DSGVTQTPKHLITATGQRVTLRCSPRSGDLSVYWYQQSLDQGLQFLIQYYNGEERAKGNILERFSAQQFPDLHSELNLSSLELGDSALYFCASSVKSGITEAFFGQGTRLTVV.

The CDR3 loop is CASSQWRTGGGEKLFF. CDR3 DNA: TGTGCCAGCAGCCAATGGCGGACAGGAGGAGGCGAAAAACTGTTTTTT. V gene TRBV7-2 combines with J gene TRBJ1-4, with 7 bases matching TRBD1. The CDR3 has 16 residues. The V gene's germline CDR1 is SGHTA and CDR2 FQGNSA. With 5 bases clipped from V and 8 bases from J, the junction kept 14 bases outside the gene matches.

This clonotype was counted many times. This sequence joins TRBV12-3 or TRBV12-4 and TRBJ1-1; weak D call: TRBD1 (5 bases). Trimming removed 3 bases at V and 1 base at J, with 18 bases between. The CDR3 runs 17 residues. The CDR3 here is CASSLRFGRGKNTEAFF. CDR3 bases: TGTGCCAGCAGTTTGCGATTCGGCCGGGGCAAGAACACTGAAGCTTTCTTT.

This clonotype was seen only once. This may come from a read error, since a much larger clone is one base off. The V and J genes are TRBV11-2 and TRBJ2-7, with D perhaps matching TRBD1 (5 bases). CDR1 SGHAT and CDR2 FQNNGV come from the germline V gene. This CDR3 is built from 14 residues. Trimming took 5 bases from V and 4 from J, leaving 15 bases between them. CDR3 residues: CASSPVLGAYEQYF. The CDR3 DNA follows: TGTGCCAGCAGCCCGGTGTTAGGGGCGTACGAGCAGTACTTC.

This clonotype was recorded many times. The rearrangement links TRBV12-3 or TRBV12-4 to TRBJ1-1; D is unresolved. The CDR3 is made up of 15 amino acids. V shed 5 bases and J shed 3 bases, with 16 bases lying between them. This chain's CDR3 is CASSPRDNPYTEAFF. DNA of the CDR3: TGTGCCAGCAGTCCTCGAGATAACCCTTACACTGAAGCTTTCTTT.

The CDR3: CASQAGSYEQYF. CDR3 sequence (DNA): TGTGCCAGTCAAGCGGGGTCCTACGAGCAGTACTTC. V is TRBV7-9 and J is TRBJ2-7; 7 nucleotides align to TRBD2. This CDR3 spans 12 amino acids. The V and J ends lost 9 bases and 1 base, in that order; junction bases with no gene match: 3. Germline CDR1 SEHNR, CDR2 FQNEAQ (reference sequence).

The chain recombines TRBV12-5 with TRBJ2-5; 7 bases map to TRBD2. The CDR3 is made up of 14 amino acids. Per germline, CDR1 LGHNT and CDR2 FRNRAP. Trimming took 6 bases from V and 7 from J; bases not matched to a gene: 11. CDR3 DNA: TGTGCTAGTGGCCTGGGAGGGACCAAACGGACCCAGTACTTC. It codes for CASGLGGTKRTQYF.

The rearrangement uses TRBV18 and TRBJ1-2; D possibly corresponds to TRBD1 (5 bases). The CDR3 runs 14 residues. V lost 0 bases and J 4 bases, leaving 9 bases between the germline ends. From germline, CDR1 is KGHSH and CDR2 LQKENI. The CDR3 nucleotides read TGTGCCAGCTCACCACCCGACGGGACCTATGGCTACACCTTC. Translating gives CASSPPDGTYGYTF.

V gene TRBV10-3 combines with J gene TRBJ2-7; 8 bases fit TRBD2. The CDR3 is made up of 16 amino acids. The junction had 11 bases not matched to a gene; V was cut back by 4 bases and J by 3 bases. CDR1 ENHRY and CDR2 SYGVKD come from the germline V gene. This CDR3 is CAISGRFLAGIYEQYF. CDR3 sequence (DNA): TGTGCCATCAGTGGGCGTTTTTTAGCGGGAATCTACGAGCAGTACTTC.

CDR3 coding DNA: TGTGCCAGCAGCCAAGGCGGGGGCTATAATTCACCCCTCCACTTT. This gives the protein CASSQGGGYNSPLHF. This sequence joins TRBV3-1 and TRBJ1-6, with D perhaps TRBD1 (5 bases). This CDR3 has 15 residues. Germline loops: CDR1 LGHDT, CDR2 YNNKEL (reference sequence). Trimming removed 1 base from V and 3 bases from J, with 7 bases in between.

This chain joins TRBV20-1 and TRBJ2-7; 13 bases match TRBD2. The CDR3 runs 13 residues. Losses at the gene ends were 4 bases for V and 5 bases for J; bases not matched to a gene: 2. Germline assignment: CDR1 DFQATT and CDR2 SNEGSKA (reference sequence). This CDR3 is CSAMGLAGNEQYF. The CDR3 DNA sequence: TGCAGTGCTATGGGACTAGCGGGAAACGAGCAGTACTTC.

The chain combines TRBV18 with TRBJ2-3; no clear D gene. The V end lost 2 bases, the J end lost 0 bases, and 9 bases lay between the germline ends. CDR1 is KGHSH and CDR2 is LQKENI in the germline V gene. This CDR3 is built from 15 residues. CDR3 amino acids: CASSPKSSSTDTQYF. Here the CDR3 DNA reads TGTGCCAGCTCACCAAAGAGCTCTAGCACAGATACGCAGTATTTT.

The count of this clonotype is one. This chain connects TRBV6-2 or TRBV6-3 to TRBJ1-3; 7 nucleotides match TRBD1. The ends lost 5 bases at V and 3 bases at J; junction bases unmatched: 10. Germline-derived CDR1 and CDR2 are MNHEY and SVGEGT. The CDR3 has 16 residues. CDR3 region: CASSGRTGSLGNTIYF. Written as DNA, the CDR3 is TGTGCCAGCAGTGGTCGGACAGGCTCCCTTGGAAACACCATATATTTT.

V and J are TRBV6-1 and TRBJ1-1, with TRBD1 as a possible D gene (5 bases). The V end lost 6 bases, the J end lost 11 bases, and 19 bases lay between the germline ends. Germline CDR1 reads MNHNS; CDR2 reads SASEGT. This CDR3 region has 13 residues. CDR3 in DNA: TGTGCCAGCAGGATGGGGAGAAGCCCAGGGGCTTTCTTT. Its protein product is CASRMGRSPGAFF.

As to this clonotype: A single base separates this from a much larger clone, so it may be a read error. The gene calls are TRBV28 and TRBJ1-1, with D maybe TRBD1 (5 bases). This CDR3 comprises 16 residues. V was shortened by 7 bases and J by 1 base, with 19 bases between the two germline ends. Germline lookup yields CDR1 MDHEN and CDR2 SYDVKM. The CDR3: CASKPTPGPKNTEAFF. The DNA of the CDR3 is TGTGCCAGCAAACCTACGCCGGGACCCAAGAACACTGAAGCTTTCTTT. The entire variable domain, with the rest obtained from reference TRBV28 and TRBJ1-1, is as follows: DVKVTQSSRYLVKRTGEKVFLECVQDMDHENMFWYRQDPGLGLRLIYFSYDVKMKEKGDIPEGYSVSREKKERFSLILESASTNQTSMYLCASKPTPGPKNTEAFFGQGTRLTVV.

The chain has TRBV11-2 and TRBJ2-1; D call uncertain. Germline V gene data show CDR1 as SGHAT and CDR2 as FQNNGV. The V and J ends lost 3 bases and 8 bases respectively, with 11 bases between them. This CDR3 has 13 residues. The DNA of the CDR3 is TGTGCCAGCAGCTTCCGCGGCGGAGATGAGCAGTTCTTC. The encoded protein is CASSFRGGDEQFF.

The V gene is TRBV6-2 or TRBV6-3, the J gene TRBJ1-5; 8 nucleotides agree with TRBD1. The germline CDR1 and CDR2 sequences are MNHEY and SVGEGT. V lost 6 bases and J lost 4; bases outside the gene matches: 8. The CDR3 length is 15 residues. The CDR3 DNA is TGTGCCAGCAGAGTTGACAGGGGTCCTAATCAGCCCCAGCATTTT. Translating gives CASRVDRGPNQPQHF.

Only a few counts were recorded for this clonotype. The genes are TRBV20-1 and TRBJ2-7; a weak D match, TRBD1 (6 bases). The germline CDR1 and CDR2 sequences are DFQATT and SNEGSKA (reference sequence). The CDR3 is 13 residues long. Trimming shortened V by 5 bases and J by 6 bases, and 17 bases separated the two germline ends. In DNA, the CDR3 is TGCAGTGCTCGAAAAACAGGGTTGGGCGAGCAGTACTTC. Amino acid sequence: CSARKTGLGEQYF.

The gene calls are TRBV15 and TRBJ1-5; possibly TRBD1 for D (5 bases). Looked up from germline, CDR1 is LNHNV and CDR2 is YYDKDF (reference sequence). Trimming removed 3 bases at V and 3 bases at J, with 12 bases between. This CDR3 has 15 amino acids. The CDR3 bases are TGTGCCACCAGCAGTGCCGGGGGGATCAATCAGCCCCAGCATTTT. Translation: CATSSAGGINQPQHF.

This chain links TRBV3-1 with TRBJ2-7; D is perhaps TRBD2 (5 bases). Germline V gives CDR1 LGHDT, CDR2 YNNKEL (reference sequence). The CDR3 totals 14 residues. V lost 1 base, J lost 2 bases, and 9 bases lay in between. CDR3 DNA sequence: TGTGCCAGCAGCCAAGTAGGCGGGCCCTACGAGCAGTACTTC. This sequence encodes CASSQVGGPYEQYF.

V and J are TRBV28 and TRBJ2-3, with D uncertain. Germline V lookup: CDR1 MDHEN, CDR2 SYDVKM. This CDR3 region has 14 residues. Trimming removed 7 bases at V and 3 bases at J, with 14 bases between. The CDR3 DNA is TGTGCCAGCACCTTTGGTCTGACTACAGATACGCAGTATTTT. Translation gives CASTFGLTTDTQYF.

This clonotype was found a few times. This chain joins TRBV19 and TRBJ1-1, with TRBD1 identical over 7 bases. V gave up 4 bases and J gave up 0 bases; unmatched junction bases: 8. The germline V gene encodes CDR1 LNHDA and CDR2 SQIVND (reference sequence). CDR3 length equals 16 residues. In nucleotides, the CDR3 is TGTGCCAGTAGTACGGGACAGAACCATCTGAACACTGAAGCTTTCTTT. This translates into CASSTGQNHLNTEAFF.

This clonotype has a handful of counts. The chain links TRBV29-1 to TRBJ1-2, with D possibly being TRBD1 (5 bases). The CDR3 runs 16 residues. Germline lookup yields CDR1 SQVTM and CDR2 ANQGSEA. With 4 bases removed from V and 3 bases from J, the gap between germline ends came to 21 bases. The CDR3 DNA is TGCAGCGTTGTCCAGGGAAACATTAACGCCCACTATGGCTACACCTTC. Its protein product is CSVVQGNINAHYGYTF.

This clonotype was observed many times. CDR3 nucleotides: TGTGCCAGCAGCCTTTTAGGGCCAACTAATGAAAAACTGTTTTTT. It specifies CASSLLGPTNEKLFF. This chain links TRBV6-1 with TRBJ1-4; D remains unclear. CDR1 is MNHNS and CDR2 is SASEGT in the germline V gene. With 6 bases removed from V and 0 bases from J, the gap between germline ends came to 11 bases. The CDR3 length is 15 residues.

Ten or more counts support this clonotype. The chain is built from TRBV27 and TRBJ1-2; TRBD1 might be the D (6 bases). CDR1 and CDR2 from the germline V gene are MNHEY and SMNVEV (reference sequence). CDR3 length: 16 residues. V lost 3 bases, J lost 5 bases, and 19 bases lay in between. This CDR3 is CASSFHRTEGTYGYTF. The CDR3 region has the DNA TGTGCCAGCAGTTTCCATCGGACAGAGGGAACGTATGGCTACACCTTC.

A few counts support this clonotype. The V gene is TRBV28, the J gene TRBJ1-2; maybe TRBD1 (6 bases). The CDR3 is made up of 14 amino acids. V shed 3 bases and J shed 11 bases, with 19 bases lying between them. Germline-derived CDR1 and CDR2 are MDHEN and SYDVKM. Here the CDR3 DNA reads TGTGCCAGCAGTTTGGCCGGGACAATCGGGCTGTACACCTTC. Protein product: CASSLAGTIGLYTF.

This clonotype was seen repeatedly, ten times or more. The chain couples TRBV28 to TRBJ1-1; D is uncertain. The CDR3 has 14 amino acids. CDR1 MDHEN and CDR2 SYDVKM come from the germline V gene. Trimming shortened V by 3 bases and J by 3 bases, and 11 bases separated the two germline ends. The CDR3 here is CASSLGYRHTEAFF. The CDR3 nucleotides read TGTGCCAGCAGTTTGGGTTACAGACACACTGAAGCTTTCTTT.

As regards this clonotype: A much larger clone differs by one base, so this may be a read error. The genes are TRBV3-1 and TRBJ2-5; 9 bases are a match to TRBD1. The V gene's germline CDR1 is LGHDT and CDR2 YNNKEL (reference sequence). J lost 1 base, V lost 2 bases, and 2 bases had no gene match. There are 15 residues in the CDR3. CDR3 nucleotide sequence: TGTGCCAGCAGCCAACCGGGACAGGGCCAAGAGACCCAGTACTTC. Translating it yields CASSQPGQGQETQYF.

The chain combines TRBV7-9 with TRBJ2-2; TRBD2 aligns across 9 bases. The CDR3 extends over 17 amino acids. The ends lost 5 bases at V and 6 bases at J; junction bases unmatched: 13. Germline-derived CDR1 and CDR2 are SEHNR and FQNEAQ (reference sequence). The CDR3: CASSTQSSGSSAGELFF. Written as DNA, the CDR3 is TGTGCCAGCAGCACCCAGAGTAGCGGGAGTTCTGCCGGGGAGCTGTTTTTT.